These T cell receptor beta chains were read from a single sample in a study of identical twins. TCRdb independently ran MiXCR on the 5' RACE reads; one entry per CDR3 protein. The data show approximately 1.8 million distinct CDR3 sequences, around 29% seen once. The sample comprised cord blood. All receptors derive from a newborn girl in good health. Each CDR3 is given with its conserved first and last residue. A D gene is named only where the DNA matches it firmly. Rows may omit the clone size; those that give it use once, few, many or a size class.

v_call	j_call	d_call	clone_size	cdr3_aa	cdr3_nt
TRBV5-1	TRBJ2-1	NA	NA	CASSLAGSTLTYNEQFF	TGCGCCAGCAGCTTGGCCGGGTCGACGCTGACCTACAATGAGCAGTTCTTC
TRBV12-3/TRBV12-4	TRBJ1-5	TRBD1	few	CASSDGTGGPGNQPQHF	TGTGCCAGCAGTGATGGGACAGGTGGGCCTGGCAATCAGCCCCAGCATTTT
TRBV11-1	TRBJ2-7	NA	few	CASSSFSGGEQYF	TGTGCCAGCAGCTCTTTCTCTGGGGGCGAGCAGTACTTC
TRBV5-6	TRBJ2-5	TRBD1	few	CASSHKRQGVRETQYF	TGTGCCAGCAGCCACAAACGACAGGGAGTAAGAGAGACCCAGTACTTC
TRBV21-1	TRBJ1-5	NA	NA	CASSKNPQAPGQGPQPQHF	TGTGCCAGCAGCAAAAACCCACAGGCCCCGGGACAGGGTCCACAGCCCCAGCATTTT
TRBV6-1	TRBJ2-7	NA	NA	CASRAYNEQYF	TGTGCCAGCAGGGCTTACAATGAGCAGTACTTC
TRBV5-6	TRBJ2-7	NA	NA	CASSLAAGFKYNEQYF	TGTGCCAGCAGCTTGGCCGCGGGCTTTAAGTACAATGAGCAGTACTTC
TRBV20-1	TRBJ1-5	NA	NA	CSAVTQGRGNQPQHF	TGCAGTGCTGTTACACAGGGTAGGGGCAATCAGCCCCAGCATTTT
TRBV13	TRBJ2-3	TRBD2	NA	CASSLGRELAVNRKMQYF	TGTGCCAGCAGCTTAGGCCGGGAACTAGCGGTGAACCGGAAGATGCAGTATTTT
TRBV11-2	TRBJ2-3	NA	NA	CASSLDSRAQRDTQYF	TGTGCCAGCAGCTTAGATTCACGGGCGCAAAGGGATACGCAGTATTTT
TRBV4-2	TRBJ2-5	NA	few	CASSQYPRRETQYF	TGTGCCAGCAGCCAATACCCGAGGAGAGAGACCCAGTACTTC
TRBV20-1	TRBJ2-7	TRBD2	few	CSARNSGGAYEQYF	TGCAGTGCTAGGAATAGCGGGGGGGCCTACGAGCAGTACTTC
TRBV7-9	TRBJ2-7	NA	few	CASSFSQDFYEQYF	TGTGCCAGCAGCTTTTCACAGGACTTCTACGAGCAGTACTTC
TRBV6-5	TRBJ2-1	NA	NA	CASSYSQSLHSQVNEQFF	TGTGCCAGCAGTTACTCGCAGTCGCTCCATAGCCAAGTGAATGAGCAGTTCTTC
TRBV5-1	TRBJ2-5	NA	few	CASSFPGHRMGNEQYF	TGCGCCAGCAGCTTTCCGGGACACCGCATGGGCAATGAGCAGTACTTC
TRBV20-1	TRBJ2-1	TRBD2	NA	CSATPTSGRSYNEQFF	TGCAGTGCTACACCCACTAGCGGGAGATCCTACAATGAGCAGTTCTTC
TRBV19	TRBJ2-3	TRBD2	NA	CASARSGRSTDAQYF	TGTGCCAGTGCAAGAAGCGGGAGGTCCACAGATGCGCAGTATTTT
TRBV5-8	TRBJ2-7	NA	NA	CASSGGLFRYNEQYF	TGTGCCAGCAGCGGCGGGCTTTTCCGGTACAATGAGCAGTACTTC
TRBV7-2	TRBJ2-3	TRBD2	NA	CASSFGLAGGEDTQYF	TGTGCCAGCAGCTTCGGACTAGCGGGAGGGGAAGATACGCAGTATTTT
TRBV20-1	TRBJ2-7	TRBD2	few	CSARKAGFYNEQYF	TGCAGTGCACGGAAAGCGGGGTTCTACAATGAGCAGTACTTC
TRBV15	TRBJ2-7	NA	few	CATSRAYAGYEQYF	TGTGCCACCAGCAGAGCTTACGCGGGCTACGAGCAGTACTTC
TRBV5-1	TRBJ2-1	NA	NA	CASSLSAGVGSYNEQFF	TGCGCCAGCAGCTTGAGTGCAGGGGTGGGCTCCTACAATGAGCAGTTCTTC
TRBV6-1	TRBJ1-2	NA	few	CASTYIAAYGYTF	TGTGCCAGCACCTATATAGCCGCCTATGGCTACACCTTC
TRBV9	TRBJ2-3	NA	NA	CASSAAQFTPSTDTQYF	TGTGCCAGCAGCGCAGCCCAGTTCACCCCTAGCACAGATACGCAGTATTTT
TRBV12-3/TRBV12-4	TRBJ2-7	NA	NA	CASNIGGTSYEQYF	TGTGCCAGCAACATCGGGGGAACCTCCTACGAGCAGTACTTC
TRBV5-1	TRBJ2-3	TRBD2	NA	CASSPSTSGTYTQYF	TGCGCCAGCAGCCCCTCGACTAGCGGCACATATACGCAGTATTTT
TRBV28	TRBJ2-5	NA	NA	CASSLSGFRVRETQYF	TGTGCCAGCAGTTTATCCGGATTCAGGGTACGAGAGACCCAGTACTTC
TRBV6-1	TRBJ2-3	TRBD2	NA	CASNPGLVSGDTQYF	TGTGCCAGCAATCCGGGACTAGTCAGCGGAGATACGCAGTATTTT
TRBV12-3/TRBV12-4	TRBJ2-2	TRBD2	once	CASVAGGNTGELFF	TGTGCCAGCGTAGCGGGGGGGAACACCGGGGAGCTGTTTTTT
TRBV4-1	TRBJ2-1	NA	NA	CASSQGEHSSSYEQFF	TGCGCCAGCAGCCAAGGAGAACATTCCTCCTCCTACGAGCAGTTCTTC
TRBV28	TRBJ2-3	TRBD1	NA	CASSLRQGMGADTQYF	TGTGCCAGCAGTCTCCGACAGGGTATGGGGGCAGATACGCAGTATTTT
TRBV30	TRBJ1-1	NA	NA	CAWSVAGNTEAFF	TGTGCCTGGAGTGTAGCTGGGAACACTGAAGCTTTCTTT
TRBV20-1	TRBJ2-3	NA	NA	CSASIGPSTDTQYF	TGCAGTGCTAGCATCGGGCCTAGCACAGATACGCAGTATTTT
TRBV25-1	TRBJ1-2	TRBD1	few	CASSTTRGPNYGYTF	TGTGCCAGCAGTACCACCAGGGGGCCTAACTATGGCTACACCTTC
TRBV5-1	TRBJ2-3	TRBD2	NA	CASSAIAGGADTQYF	TGCGCCAGCAGCGCCATAGCGGGGGGTGCAGATACGCAGTATTTT